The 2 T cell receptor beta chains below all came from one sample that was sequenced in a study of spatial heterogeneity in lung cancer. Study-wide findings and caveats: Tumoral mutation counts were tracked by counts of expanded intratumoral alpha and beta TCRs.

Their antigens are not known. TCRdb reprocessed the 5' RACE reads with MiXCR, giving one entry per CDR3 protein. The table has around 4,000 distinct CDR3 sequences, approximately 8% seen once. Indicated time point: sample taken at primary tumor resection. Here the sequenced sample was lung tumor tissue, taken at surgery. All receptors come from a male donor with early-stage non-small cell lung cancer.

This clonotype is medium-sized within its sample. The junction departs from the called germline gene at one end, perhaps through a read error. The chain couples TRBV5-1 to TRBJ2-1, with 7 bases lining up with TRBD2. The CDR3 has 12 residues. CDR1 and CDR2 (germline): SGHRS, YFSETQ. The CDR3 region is CASSLEAGVWVF. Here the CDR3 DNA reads TGCGCCAGCAGCTTGGAGGCGGGAGTTTGGGTCTTC.

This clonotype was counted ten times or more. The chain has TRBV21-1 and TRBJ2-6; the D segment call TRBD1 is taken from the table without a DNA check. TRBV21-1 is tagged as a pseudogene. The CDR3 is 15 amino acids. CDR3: CASSKKGAGANVLTF. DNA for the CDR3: TGTGCCAGCAGCAAAAAAGGGGCTGGGGCCAACGTCCTGACTTTC.